Sequencing of this T cell receptor (beta chain) was carried out in a study of blood T cells in healthy people across ages. A remark on this clonotype: Its antigen is still unknown.

CDR3 length equals 16 residues. Germline loops: CDR1 SGHKS, CDR2 YYEKEE (reference sequence). Aged about 6 to 100, donors were systemically healthy Caucasians from Russia. A J-beta primer mix and a sample-barcoded 5' primer were used in a second PCR of about 7 to 12 cycles. TCRdb re-analysed the 5' RACE reads in MiXCR, keeping a single row per CDR3 protein. The sample carries hundreds of thousands of distinct CDR3 sequences, about 52% recorded once. Study-wide results and caveats: When set beside aged donors, long-lived donors presented more naive CD4+ cells and higher diversity. It was held that the diversity estimates obtained from one million T cells were underestimates.

Input material: blood. The source is a woman aged 55-69 years in good health. The gene calls are TRBV5-5 and TRBJ2-1; TRBD2 aligns across 7 bases. The J call could be wrong; TRBJ2-7 is a better fit for the DNA end. CDR3 in amino acids: CASSFKREEAYNEQYF. The CDR3 DNA reads TGTGCCAGCAGCTTTAAACGGGAGGAGGCCTACAATGAGCAGTACTTC.